This paragraph reports one T cell receptor (beta chain). Antigen specificity is unknown. MiXCR was run by TCRdb on the RACE reads, yielding one entry per CDR3 protein. The repertoire holds around 200,000 distinct CDR3 sequences, with around a quarter as singletons. Noted time point: patch test 3, about 24 weeks after DPC sensitization. As for treatment: therapeutic diphenylcyclopropenone sensitization with weekly scalp DPC. This sample is drawn from a study of human T cells and chemical hapten exposure. Findings and caveats of the study: Healthy individuals' immune responses may differ from those of donors, who had alopecia.

CDR1 and CDR2 (germline): ENHRY, SYGVKD. J lost 3 bases, V lost 4 bases, and 9 bases had no gene match. The CDR3 sequence is 17 residues long. This TCR derives from a woman aged 40 to 55 with alopecia areata. Some clones in this sample may be carry-over from other donors' samples. The chain has TRBV10-3 and TRBJ1-3, with 10 nucleotides matching TRBD1. The specimen was whole blood, collected in connection with sensitization to the hapten diphenylcyclopropenone (DPC). DNA for the CDR3: TGTGCCATCAGTGGACAGGGGGCGCAAAGCGTTGGAAACACCATATATTTT. Its protein product is CAISGQGAQSVGNTIYF.